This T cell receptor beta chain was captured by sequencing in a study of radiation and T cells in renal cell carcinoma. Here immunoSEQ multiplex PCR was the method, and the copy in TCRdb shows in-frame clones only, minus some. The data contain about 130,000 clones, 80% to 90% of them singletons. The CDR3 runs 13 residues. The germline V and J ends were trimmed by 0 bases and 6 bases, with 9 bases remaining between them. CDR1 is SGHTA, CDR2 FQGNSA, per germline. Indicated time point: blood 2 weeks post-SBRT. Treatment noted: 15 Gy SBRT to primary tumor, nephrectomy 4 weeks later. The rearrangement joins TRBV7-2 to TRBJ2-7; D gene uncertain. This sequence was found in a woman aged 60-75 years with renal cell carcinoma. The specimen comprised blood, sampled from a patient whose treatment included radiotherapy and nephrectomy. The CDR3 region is CASSLALTSEQYF. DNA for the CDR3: TGTGCCAGCAGCTTAGCGCTCACGAGCGAGCAGTACTTC.